This section outlines one T cell receptor beta chain sequence together with its context. Its antigen is unidentified. This CDR3 has 15 residues. V was pared by 2 bases and J by 3 bases, with 5 bases of the junction left unmatched. The sample belongs to a study of T cell repertoires in cytomegalovirus infection. On the study more broadly: A matching HLA type, together with CMV infection, was signaled by public TCR beta signatures. The study, taken as a whole, reports: The cumulative frequency of public TCR beta families identified carriers of CMV plus the relevant HLA.

MiXCR, run by TCRdb on the reads, gives a single entry per CDR3 protein. This sample carries roughly 340,000 distinct CDR3 sequences, about 29% of them seen once, and the ten largest clones take 15% to 25%. Sequencing was performed on cultured PBMCs, taken from culture after CMV antigen stimulation. The origin of this receptor is a human donor in good health (CMV status not recorded). Some clones in this sample may be carry-over from other donors' samples. V usage is TRBV12-3 or TRBV12-4 and J usage is TRBJ2-3, with 7 bases identical to TRBD2. This CDR3 is CASSLREEGTDTQYF. The CDR3 coding sequence is TGTGCCAGCAGTTTACGGGAGGAGGGGACAGATACGCAGTATTTT.